The 30 T cell receptor beta chains reported below all come from one sample, sequenced in a study of CD8+CD57+ T cells in acquired aplastic anemia. Genomic DNA templated the TCR beta VDJ and CDR3 profiling. Each CDR3 protein gets one entry after TCRdb re-called the reads with MiXCR. The sample holds 80,000 or so distinct CDR3 sequences, approximately 46% seen once. Input material: sorted CD4+, CD8+, or CD8+CD57+ T cells (not recorded which) from PBMCs. The source of these receptors is a human donor in good health, serving as a control.

Comments on this clonotype: Relative to the germline gene, one junction end is altered; a read error may explain this. This chain connects TRBV15 to TRBJ2-7; TRBD1 matches at 7 bases. Per germline, CDR1 LNHNV and CDR2 YYDKDF (reference sequence). This CDR3 region has 13 residues. In DNA, the CDR3 is TGTGCCACCAGCCGACAGGGATCCTACGAGCAGTGCTTC. The encoded protein is CATSRQGSYEQCF. The entire variable domain, with the rest obtained from reference TRBV15 and TRBJ2-7, is as follows: DAMVIQNPRYQVTQFGKPVTLSCSQTLNHNVMYWYQQKSSQAPKLLFHYYDKDFNNEADTPDNFQSRRPNTSFCFLDIRSPGLGDTAMYLCATSRQGSYEQCFGPGTRLTVT.

The sample holds many counts of this clonotype. The rearrangement uses TRBV7-6 and TRBJ2-2; D is unclear. Germline V gives CDR1 SGHVS, CDR2 FNYEAQ. The CDR3 spans 14 residues. The ends were cut back, 1 base at V and 6 bases at J, with 9 bases in the middle. The CDR3 DNA reads TGTGCCAGCAGCTTAGATATAGGTGCCGGGGAGCTGTTTTTT. Amino acids: CASSLDIGAGELFF.

V gene TRBV28 combines with J gene TRBJ2-2; TRBD1 is a possible D gene (6 bases). Germline lookup yields CDR1 MDHEN and CDR2 SYDVKM. The V end lost 5 bases, the J end lost 3 bases, and 10 bases lay between the germline ends. This CDR3 region has 14 residues. CDR3 in DNA: TGTGCCAGCAGTCCCCAGGGGCACACCGGGGAGCTGTTTTTT. It translates to CASSPQGHTGELFF.

The chain recombines TRBV29-1 with TRBJ1-2, with D possibly matching TRBD1 (6 bases). Trimming left V 4 bases short and J 4 bases short, with 7 bases between. The CDR3 totals 11 residues. Per germline, CDR1 SQVTM and CDR2 ANQGSEA. The CDR3 coding sequence is TGCAGCGTTGGGACAGTCTATGGCTACACCTTC. This translates into CSVGTVYGYTF. The entire variable domain, with the rest obtained from reference TRBV29-1 and TRBJ1-2, is as follows: SAVISQKPSRDICQRGTSLTIQCQVDSQVTMMFWYRQQPGQSLTLIATANQGSEATYESGFVIDKFPISRPNLTFSTLTVSNMSPEDSSIYLCSVGTVYGYTFGSGTRLTVV.

The chain couples TRBV10-2 to TRBJ2-3; no firm D call. The CDR3 loop spans 10 amino acids. Trimming took 8 bases from V and 6 from J, leaving 6 bases between them. Per the germline V gene, CDR1 is WSHSY and CDR2 is SAAADI. The CDR3 DNA reads as TGCGCCAGCGGGTGGGATACGCAGTATTTT. Translated: CASGWDTQYF.

This clonotype was seen at least ten times. V gene TRBV2 combines with J gene TRBJ2-3; 10 bases are shared with TRBD2. CDR1 and CDR2 (germline): SNHLY, FYNNEI. V shed 7 bases and J 2 bases; nucleotides not matched to a gene: 9. The CDR3 sequence is 16 residues long. The DNA for the CDR3 is TGTGCCAGCACGTCGGTAGCGGGGGGTAACACAGATACGCAGTATTTT. This encodes CASTSVAGGNTDTQYF.

This clonotype occurred once. The chain combines TRBV24-1 with TRBJ2-3; no clear D gene. Germline V gene data show CDR1 as KGHDR and CDR2 as SFDVKD. The CDR3 covers 13 residues. V was cut by 0 bases and J by 3 bases, with 3 bases left in between. CDR3 residues: CATSDLRTDTQYF. CDR3 DNA sequence: TGTGCCACCAGTGATTTGAGGACAGATACGCAGTATTTT.

V gene TRBV25-1 combines with J gene TRBJ1-5, with D uncertain. Germline V gives CDR1 MGHDK, CDR2 SYGVNS. V was cut by 3 bases and J by 2 bases, with 14 bases left in between. The CDR3 consists of 16 residues. CDR3 sequence reads: CASSDAGGMGNQPQHF. The CDR3 DNA reads TGTGCCAGCAGTGATGCCGGAGGGATGGGCAATCAGCCCCAGCATTTT. Complete variable domain (other parts from reference TRBV25-1 and TRBJ1-5): EADIYQTPRYLVIGTGKKITLECSQTMGHDKMYWYQQDPGMELHLIHYSYGVNSTEKGDLSSESTVSRIRTEHFPLTLESARPSHTSQYLCASSDAGGMGNQPQHFGDGTRLSIL.

The rearrangement joins TRBV27 to TRBJ1-1; D is perhaps TRBD1 (6 bases). CDR1 is MNHEY and CDR2 is SMNVEV in the germline V gene (reference sequence). V lost 5 bases and J lost 9, with 13 bases in between. The CDR3 is 12 amino acids. The CDR3 reads CASSPGGLQAFF. CDR3 coding DNA: TGTGCCAGCAGTCCCGGGGGGCTGCAAGCTTTCTTT.

The V gene is TRBV2, the J gene TRBJ2-5; D is undetermined. This CDR3 comprises 13 residues. The ends were cut back, 7 bases at V and 5 bases at J, with 14 bases in the middle. Germline CDR1 and CDR2: SNHLY and FYNNEI. CDR3 sequence (DNA): TGTGCCAGCAAGTCAGGATTCTGGGAGACCCAGTACTTC. This translates into CASKSGFWETQYF.

At least ten counts were recorded for this clonotype. The chain joins TRBV4-2 to TRBJ2-3; perhaps D is TRBD1 or TRBD2 (5 bases each). This CDR3 is built from 14 residues. V lost 1 base and J lost 6, with 11 bases in between. CDR1 is LGHNA and CDR2 is YNFKEQ in the germline V gene. CDR3 nucleotides: TGTGCCAGCAGCCAAGGCGTGGGGGACGATACGCAGTATTTT. Amino acids: CASSQGVGDDTQYF.

This clonotype was counted many times. V is TRBV29-1 and J is TRBJ2-7; 9 bases map to TRBD1. The CDR3 is made up of 13 amino acids. The V and J ends lost 7 bases and 2 bases, in that order; junction bases with no gene match: 6. CDR1 is SQVTM, CDR2 ANQGSEA, per germline. In DNA form, the CDR3 reads TGCAGCGCCGGGACAGGGTCCCCCTACGAGCAGTACTTC. Protein sequence: CSAGTGSPYEQYF.

As regards this clonotype: This CDR3 fails to terminate in the conserved phenylalanine or tryptophan, so it likely reflects a read error. It is unclear where the CDR3 begins or ends on the DNA, so no DNA is shown, and the CDR3 is as TCRdb lists it. The V call is TRBV11-3, the J call TRBJ2-7. In germline, CDR1 is SGHNT, CDR2 YENEEA. The CDR3 comprises 12 residues, both ends counted. The CDR3 sequence: CASSFSGGEQYS.

The chain couples TRBV19 to TRBJ2-7, with D tentatively TRBD1 (6 bases). CDR3 length: 14 residues. V was pared by 1 base and J by 0 bases, with 7 bases between. Looked up from germline, CDR1 is LNHDA and CDR2 is SQIVND (reference sequence). CDR3 sequence reads: CASSIGGGSYEQYF. The CDR3 nucleotides read TGTGCCAGTAGTATAGGAGGGGGCTCCTACGAGCAGTACTTC.

This chain links TRBV10-3 with TRBJ2-7; the match to TRBD1 covers 8 bases. The CDR3 is 14 residues long. V lost 6 bases and J lost 3; bases outside the gene matches: 7. The germline gives CDR1 ENHRY, CDR2 SYGVKD. In DNA form, the CDR3 reads TGTGCCATCAGGGGAACCGGGACAGGCTACGAGCAGTACTTC. Translation: CAIRGTGTGYEQYF.

This clonotype was seen ten or more times. The rearrangement joins TRBV10-3 to TRBJ1-1; 7 positions agree with TRBD1. CDR1 and CDR2 from the germline V gene are ENHRY and SYGVKD. CDR3 length: 15 amino acids. Trimming at V came to 2 bases and at J to 2 bases, leaving 5 bases not matched to a gene. CDR3 DNA sequence: TGTGCCATCAGTGAGCTCCGGGACAGAAACACTGAAGCTTTCTTT. Translating it yields CAISELRDRNTEAFF.

The rearrangement joins TRBV4-2 to TRBJ2-1; 12 bases are shared with TRBD2. Germline assignment: CDR1 LGHNA and CDR2 YNFKEQ. J lost 5 bases, V lost 5 bases, and 4 bases had no gene match. The CDR3 covers 15 residues. CDR3 bases: TGTGCCAGCAGCATCGGACTAGCGGGAAACAATGAGCAGTTCTTC. Translated: CASSIGLAGNNEQFF.

Concerning this clonotype: A read error may account for a junction end that differs from germline. V gene TRBV19 combines with J gene TRBJ1-1, with D maybe TRBD1 (5 bases). This CDR3 is built from 14 residues. CDR1 LNHDA and CDR2 SQIVND come from the germline V gene (reference sequence). Here the CDR3 reads CASSISRGGTEASF. In DNA form, the CDR3 reads TGTGCCAGTAGTATTAGTCGGGGAGGGACTGAAGCTTCCTTT.

The rearrangement uses TRBV20-1 and TRBJ1-5, with TRBD1 identical over 8 bases. V lost 4 bases, J lost 5 bases, and 7 bases stayed unmatched. This CDR3 is 14 amino acids long. Germline lookup yields CDR1 DFQATT and CDR2 SNEGSKA (reference sequence). CDR3 DNA sequence: TGCAGTGCTACAGAGACAGGGGCCTATCAGCCCCAGCATTTT. Translating it yields CSATETGAYQPQHF.

The chain carries TRBV2 and TRBJ2-7; D possibly matches TRBD1 or TRBD2 (6 bases each). Per germline, CDR1 SNHLY and CDR2 FYNNEI. CDR3 length: 13 residues. The V gene lost 5 bases and the J gene lost 4 bases, with 12 bases spanning the gap. The CDR3 here is CASSPKGGYEQYF. In DNA form, the CDR3 reads TGTGCCAGCAGTCCAAAGGGGGGTTACGAGCAGTACTTC.

This clonotype has at least ten counts. This chain connects TRBV19 to TRBJ1-6; weak D call: TRBD1 (6 bases). The V and J ends lost 5 bases and 9 bases respectively, with 14 bases between them. This CDR3 has 14 amino acids. Germline V gives CDR1 LNHDA, CDR2 SQIVND (reference sequence). The CDR3 spells CASSPAGGPSPLHF. In DNA, the CDR3 is TGTGCCAGTAGTCCCGCGGGGGGGCCTTCACCCCTCCACTTT.

The sample holds many counts of this clonotype. J is TRBJ2-7 and V is TRBV14, with D possibly TRBD1 on 5 matching bases. The CDR3 spans 15 residues. CDR1 and CDR2 (germline): SGHDN, FVKESK. V was cut by 4 bases and J by 1 base, with 14 bases left in between. CDR3: CASSRQQAFSYEQYF. CDR3 nucleotides: TGTGCCAGCAGCCGTCAACAGGCTTTTTCCTACGAGCAGTACTTC.

To note about this clonotype: A much larger clone differs by one base, so this may be a read error. The CDR3 bases are TGTGCCAGCAGCTTAACGGCGGGGGGAAAACGGTACGAGCGGTACTTC. Its translation: CASSLTAGGKRYERYF. The rearrangement links TRBV6-4 to TRBJ2-7; 8 nucleotides align to TRBD2. This CDR3 has 16 residues. CDR1 is MRHNA, CDR2 SNTAGT, per germline.

The V and J genes are TRBV12-3 or TRBV12-4 and TRBJ2-7; possibly TRBD2 for D (6 bases). The CDR3 runs to 11 residues. Trimming removed 6 bases from V and 7 bases from J, with 10 bases in between. The CDR3 region has the DNA TGTGCCAGCAGCCCGGGGGTGGAGCAGTACTTC. Amino acids: CASSPGVEQYF.

This clonotype was counted only a few times. The chain joins TRBV10-2 to TRBJ1-4, with 9 bases identical to TRBD1. The length of the CDR3 is 16 residues. Germline trimming cut 3 bases from V and 7 bases from J; bases unmatched to any gene: 9. Germline loops: CDR1 WSHSY, CDR2 SAAADI. The CDR3, as DNA: TGCGCCAGCAGTGAAATCGTCTCGACAGGGGGTGAAAAACTGTTTTTT. Its protein product is CASSEIVSTGGEKLFF.

This clonotype was seen only a few times. V is TRBV25-1 and J is TRBJ1-1; TRBD1 might be the D (5 bases). The CDR3 runs 15 residues. Germline assignment: CDR1 MGHDK and CDR2 SYGVNS. V gave up 1 base and J gave up 5 bases, with 14 bases separating them. The CDR3, as DNA: TGTGCCAGCAGTGAATCGGCAGGGCTGGGTACTGAAGCTTTCTTT. Translation gives CASSESAGLGTEAFF.

The chain employs TRBV9 and TRBJ2-2; the D is unclear. Looked up from germline, CDR1 is SGDLS and CDR2 is YYNGEE. The CDR3 covers 12 residues. Trimming removed 3 bases from V and 8 bases from J, with 8 bases in between. CDR3 DNA: TGTGCCAGCAGCGCCCGTATAGGGGAGCTGTTTTTT. Translation: CASSARIGELFF.

There are many counts of this clonotype. The chain carries TRBV11-2 and TRBJ2-2, with D maybe TRBD2 (6 bases). Trimming pared 5 bases from V and 3 bases from J, leaving 25 bases between. The germline CDR1 and CDR2 sequences are SGHAT and FQNNGV. The CDR3 loop spans 19 amino acids. CDR3 in amino acids: CASSRSGLSLTLDTGELFF. The CDR3 DNA is TGTGCCAGCAGCCGAAGCGGACTATCCCTAACCCTTGACACCGGGGAGCTGTTTTTT.

This clonotype was recorded many times. The rearrangement joins TRBV2 to TRBJ1-1; TRBD1 matches 9 bases. The CDR3 has 11 residues. V shed 9 bases and J 6 bases; nucleotides not matched to a gene: 2. Germline CDR1 reads SNHLY; CDR2 reads FYNNEI. The CDR3 sequence: CARTGGSEAFF. The CDR3 coding sequence is TGTGCCAGAACAGGGGGCTCTGAAGCTTTCTTT.

This chain links TRBV20-1 with TRBJ2-5; the D gene is possibly TRBD2 (5 bases). V lost 3 bases and J lost 4, with 15 bases in between. This CDR3 has 14 amino acids. The germline V gene has CDR1 DFQATT and CDR2 SNEGSKA (reference sequence). CDR3 sequence: CSARDPTRGETQYF. CDR3 bases: TGCAGTGCTAGGGACCCCACTAGAGGAGAGACCCAGTACTTC.